The entry below describes one T cell receptor (beta chain). In the original analysis: Counts of nucleated cells, estimated from reference gene primer amplification, were obtained. Produced via immunoSEQ multiplex PCR; TCRdb's table is partial and in-frame only. V, J and clone size are those of that table, while D and trimming were read from the DNA. The sample consists of approximately 160,000 clones, 90% of them appearing once. Trimming took off 0 bases at V and 2 bases at J, with 20 bases between the two ends. Germline CDR1 is SGDLS and CDR2 is YYNGEE. The CDR3 runs to 19 residues. This entry belongs to a study of blood T cell repertoires in COVID-19. Study context: Samples representing acute and convalescent COVID-19 were sourced from the United States, Italy and Spain. Sample material is recorded as cDNA or gDNA derived from T cells, B-cell-depleted T cells, or PBMCs.

This chain connects TRBV9 to TRBJ2-2; D gene ambiguous. This TCR was recovered from a man between 50 and 59 years old with acute or convalescent COVID-19. The source material was peripheral blood. CDR3 residues: CASSVGMGRIRKNTGELFF. The CDR3 DNA sequence: TGTGCCAGCAGCGTAGGAATGGGCAGGATCCGAAAAAACACCGGGGAGCTGTTTTTT.